The T cell receptor (beta chain) under discussion was sequenced for a study of OX40 agonist ivuxolimab in advanced cancers. CDR3 length: 16 residues. J gave up 2 bases and V 6 bases, and 9 bases lay outside the gene matches. Per germline, CDR1 LNHDA and CDR2 SQIVND (reference sequence). Here immunoSEQ multiplex PCR was the method, and the copy in TCRdb shows in-frame clones only, minus some. Here the sample spans over 50,000 clones, nearly 90% being singletons. Sequencing used CD4+ or CD8+ T cells sorted from blood, obtained in a trial of the OX40 agonist ivuxolimab. The clonotype comes from an adult with an advanced solid tumor such as melanoma, head and neck, liver or kidney cancer. The V call is TRBV19, the J call TRBJ1-5; 8 bases are shared with TRBD1. The CDR3 coding sequence is TGTGCCAGTAGCAATCAGGGGGCGCGCGGCAATCAGCCCCAGCATTTT. This translates into CASSNQGARGNQPQHF.